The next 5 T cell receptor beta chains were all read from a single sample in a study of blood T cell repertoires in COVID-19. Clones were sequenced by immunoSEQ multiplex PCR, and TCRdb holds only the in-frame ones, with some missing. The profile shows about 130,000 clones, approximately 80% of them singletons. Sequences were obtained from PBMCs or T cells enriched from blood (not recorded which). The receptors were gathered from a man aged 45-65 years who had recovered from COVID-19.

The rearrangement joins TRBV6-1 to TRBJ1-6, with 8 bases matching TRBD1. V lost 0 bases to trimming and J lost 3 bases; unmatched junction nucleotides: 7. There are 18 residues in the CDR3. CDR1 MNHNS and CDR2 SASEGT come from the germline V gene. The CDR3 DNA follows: TGTGCCAGCAGTGAAGCGTCGGCAGGGGGCTACTATAATTCACCCCTCCACTTT. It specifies CASSEASAGGYYNSPLHF.

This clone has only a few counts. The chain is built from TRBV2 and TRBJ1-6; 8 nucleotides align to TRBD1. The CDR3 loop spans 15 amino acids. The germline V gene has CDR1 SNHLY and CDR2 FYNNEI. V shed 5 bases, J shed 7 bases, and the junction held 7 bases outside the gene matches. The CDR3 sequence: CASSSQGVLNSPLHF. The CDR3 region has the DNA TGTGCCAGCAGTTCACAGGGGGTCCTGAATTCACCCCTCCACTTT. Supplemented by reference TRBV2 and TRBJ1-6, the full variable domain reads EPEVTQTPSHQVTQMGQEVILRCVPISNHLYFYWYRQILGQKVEFLVSFYNNEISEKSEIFDDQFSVERPDGSNFTLKIRSTKLEDSAMYFCASSSQGVLNSPLHFGNGTRLTVT.

The CDR3 DNA sequence: TGTGCCAGCAGCGCAATGACAGTACTGAACTATGGCTACACCTTC. This encodes CASSAMTVLNYGYTF. This chain uses TRBV9 with TRBJ1-2; possible D gene TRBD1, 5 bases. Germline values: CDR1 SGDLS, CDR2 YYNGEE. Deletions cut 3 bases from V and 2 bases from J, with 14 bases between. CDR3 length equals 15 residues.

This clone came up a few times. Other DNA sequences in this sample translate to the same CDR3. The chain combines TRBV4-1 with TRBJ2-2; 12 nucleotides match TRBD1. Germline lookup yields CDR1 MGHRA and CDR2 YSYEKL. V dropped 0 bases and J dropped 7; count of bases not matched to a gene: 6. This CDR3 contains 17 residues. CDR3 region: CASSQEQGQGANGELFF. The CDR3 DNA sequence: TGCGCCAGCAGCCAAGAGCAGGGACAGGGGGCCAACGGGGAGCTGTTTTTT.

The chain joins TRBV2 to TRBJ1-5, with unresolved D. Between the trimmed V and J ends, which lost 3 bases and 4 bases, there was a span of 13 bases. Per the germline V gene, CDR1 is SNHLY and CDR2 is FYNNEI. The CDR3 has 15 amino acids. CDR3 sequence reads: CASSDGYPRNQPQHF. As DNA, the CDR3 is TGTGCCAGCAGTGACGGGTACCCAAGGAATCAGCCCCAGCATTTT. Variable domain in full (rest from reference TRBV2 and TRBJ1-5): EPEVTQTPSHQVTQMGQEVILRCVPISNHLYFYWYRQILGQKVEFLVSFYNNEISEKSEIFDDQFSVERPDGSNFTLKIRSTKLEDSAMYFCASSDGYPRNQPQHFGDGTRLSIL.